Below are 26 T cell receptor beta chains sequenced from a single sample in a study of blood T cell repertoires in COVID-19. Sequenced by immunoSEQ multiplex PCR; TCRdb stores in-frame clones only, minus some. The sample holds approximately 85,000 clones, around four fifths seen once. The sample comprised peripheral blood. The source is a woman aged 65 to 85 with active or convalescent COVID-19.

This chain connects TRBV5-6 to TRBJ1-1; TRBD1 is a possible D gene (6 bases). Trimming left V 4 bases short and J 1 base short, with 8 bases between. The CDR3 contains 13 residues. CDR1 and CDR2 (germline): SGHDT, YYEEEE. This chain's CDR3 is CASSATGNTEAFF. The CDR3 DNA follows: TGTGCCAGCAGCGCGACAGGGAACACTGAAGCTTTCTTT.

This clone was seen just once. The chain links TRBV29-1 to TRBJ2-7, with D possibly matching TRBD2 (6 bases). There are 13 residues in the CDR3. Germline V gene lookup returns CDR1 SQVTM and CDR2 ANQGSEA. V lost 4 bases to trimming and J lost 2 bases, with 12 bases between them. The CDR3 DNA reads as TGCAGCGTTGTCCCGGAGGGTACCTACGAGCAGTACTTC. Encoded protein: CSVVPEGTYEQYF.

The sample holds a few counts of this clone. The J gene is TRBJ1-1, the V gene TRBV2; 10 bases are shared with TRBD1. Germline V gives CDR1 SNHLY, CDR2 FYNNEI. Losses at the gene ends were 5 bases for V and 8 bases for J; bases not matched to a gene: 8. This CDR3 region has 14 residues. The CDR3 bases are TGTGCCAGCAGTCTTCAACGGGACAGGGGAGAAGCTTTCTTT. Protein: CASSLQRDRGEAFF.

The chain is built from TRBV3-1 (or the pseudogene TRBV3-2) and TRBJ2-7, with 9 bases lining up with TRBD1. The CDR3 is made up of 15 amino acids. Germline V gene lookup returns CDR1 LGHDT and CDR2 YNNKEL (reference sequence). V was clipped by 4 bases and J by 4 bases; unmatched bases: 8. As DNA, the CDR3 is TGTGCCAGCAGCCCTGGGGGACAGGGTAGGTACGAGCAGTACTTC. Protein sequence: CASSPGGQGRYEQYF.

CDR3 in amino acids: CASSSGRGAKNIQYF. CDR3 nucleotides: TGTGCCAGCAGCTCAGGGCGGGGAGCCAAAAACATTCAGTACTTC. V usage is TRBV7-2 and J usage is TRBJ2-4, with a weak D call TRBD2 (6 bases). The length of the CDR3 is 15 residues. CDR1 is SGHTA, CDR2 FQGNSA, per germline. Trimming removed 4 bases at V and 0 bases at J, with 10 bases between.

This rearrangement joins TRBV11-2 to TRBJ1-2; D gene uncertain. This CDR3 is 12 amino acids long. Trimming cost V 2 bases and J 8 bases, with 9 bases left between them. In germline, CDR1 is SGHAT, CDR2 FQNNGV. In DNA, the CDR3 is TGTGCCAGCAGCTTAATGCCGGGAGGCTACACCTTC. Amino acids: CASSLMPGGYTF.

A single count supports this clone. The V and J genes are TRBV5-1 and TRBJ2-3; 7 bases are a match to TRBD2. Germline V gene sequence: CDR1 SGHRS, CDR2 YFSETQ. The CDR3 length is 16 residues. J gave up 2 bases and V 7 bases, and 13 bases lay outside the gene matches. The CDR3 DNA follows: TGCGCCAGCGGATCAGCCTCGGGGGGATTCACAGATACGCAGTATTTT. Protein sequence: CASGSASGGFTDTQYF.

V usage is TRBV24-1 and J usage is TRBJ1-2, with D possibly being TRBD1 (5 bases). This CDR3 spans 15 amino acids. Germline V lookup: CDR1 KGHDR, CDR2 SFDVKD. The ends were cut back, 3 bases at V and 7 bases at J, with 17 bases in the middle. The CDR3 spells CATSDPQGGPGGYTF. The CDR3 DNA reads as TGTGCCACCAGTGATCCGCAGGGTGGGCCTGGTGGCTACACCTTC.

CDR3: CASSLGFRGVYGYTF. DNA of the CDR3: TGTGCCAGCAGCTTAGGCTTTCGAGGAGTATATGGCTACACCTTC. V is TRBV11-3 and J is TRBJ1-2; no definite D call. V lost 1 base and J 5 bases, leaving 14 bases between the germline ends. Germline assignment: CDR1 SGHNT and CDR2 YENEEA. The CDR3 consists of 15 residues.

The V call is TRBV6-5, the J call TRBJ1-1; 7 nucleotides line up with TRBD1. After removal of 6 bases from V and 3 bases from J, the junction contained 10 bases not matched to a gene. The germline CDR1 and CDR2 sequences are MNHEY and SVGAGI. The CDR3 contains 15 residues. Here the CDR3 DNA reads TGTGCCAGCAGGCGTCGACAGGGATGGGACACTGAAGCTTTCTTT. It yields the protein CASRRRQGWDTEAFF.

This chain connects TRBV18 to TRBJ1-6, with D unclear. The CDR3 totals 13 residues. Trimming shortened V by 3 bases and J by 8 bases, and 8 bases separated the two germline ends. The V gene's germline CDR1 is KGHSH and CDR2 LQKENI. In DNA, the CDR3 is TGTGCCAGCTCACCCGGTACCGATTCACCCCTCCACTTT. Residues: CASSPGTDSPLHF. The variable domain in full, with the rest retrieved from reference TRBV18 and TRBJ1-6, is NAGVMQNPRHLVRRRGQEARLRCSPMKGHSHVYWYRQLPEEGLKFMVYLQKENIIDESGMPKERFSAEFPKEGPSILRIQQVVRGDSAAYFCASSPGTDSPLHFGNGTRLTVT.

This chain joins TRBV5-8 and TRBJ2-3, with 7 bases identical to TRBD1. Germline V gene lookup returns CDR1 SGHTS and CDR2 YDEGEE. This CDR3 has 15 residues. J gave up 2 bases and V 3 bases, and 6 bases lay outside the gene matches. Here the CDR3 reads CASSYGQVNTDTQYF. For the CDR3, the DNA is TGTGCCAGCAGCTACGGACAGGTGAACACAGATACGCAGTATTTT.

The rearrangement uses TRBV7-2 and TRBJ1-1; D uncertain. This CDR3 is 15 amino acids long. CDR1 SGHTA and CDR2 FQGNSA come from the germline V gene. V was pared by 0 bases and J by 6 bases, with 14 bases between. The CDR3 loop reads CASSLAQLIRAEAFF. As DNA, the CDR3 is TGTGCCAGCAGCTTAGCGCAACTAATCCGCGCTGAAGCTTTCTTT.

V and J are TRBV5-4 and TRBJ2-7; 8 bases map to TRBD1. This CDR3 comprises 13 residues. Germline V gene sequence: CDR1 SGHNT, CDR2 YYREEE (reference sequence). Germline trimming cut 5 bases from V and 5 bases from J; bases unmatched to any gene: 6. The CDR3 DNA follows: TGTGCCAGCAGTCAGGACAGGGAGGACGAGCAGTACTTC. Amino acids: CASSQDREDEQYF.

The CDR3 loop reads CASSYTPRQSSYEQYF. CDR3 nucleotides: TGTGCCAGCAGTTACACCCCGAGGCAGTCCTCCTACGAGCAGTACTTC. This chain links TRBV6-5 with TRBJ2-7; D is undetermined. Germline-derived CDR1 and CDR2 are MNHEY and SVGAGI. The CDR3 spans 16 residues. The ends were cut back, 2 bases at V and 0 bases at J, with 14 bases in the middle.

The chain joins TRBV24-1 to TRBJ2-5; D ambiguous. V lost 2 bases and J 5 bases, leaving 11 bases between the germline ends. The CDR3 has 14 amino acids. The germline gives CDR1 KGHDR, CDR2 SFDVKD. CDR3 DNA sequence: TGTGCCACCAGTGATTCCCAGGCCCAGGAGACCCAGTACTTC. Translated, it gives CATSDSQAQETQYF.

This chain joins TRBV7-2 and TRBJ2-7, with no clear D. The V end lost 5 bases, the J end lost 2 bases, and 10 bases lay between the germline ends. CDR1 is SGHTA, CDR2 FQGNSA, per germline. The CDR3 is made up of 13 amino acids. For the CDR3, the DNA is TGTGCCAGCAGCCACAGTCCTCCCTACGAGCAGTACTTC. This sequence encodes CASSHSPPYEQYF.

This chain connects TRBV7-9 to TRBJ2-7; D may be TRBD2 (6 bases). The germline V gene encodes CDR1 SEHNR and CDR2 FQNEAQ (reference sequence). This CDR3 contains 19 residues. V lost 1 base and J 4 bases, leaving 26 bases between the germline ends. The CDR3 sequence is CASSLVRGLPPGLRYEQYF. In DNA form, the CDR3 reads TGTGCCAGCAGCTTAGTCCGAGGGTTGCCGCCGGGACTCCGGTACGAGCAGTACTTC. Full variable domain (rest looked up from reference TRBV7-9 and TRBJ2-7): DTGVSQNPRHKITKRGQNVTFRCDPISEHNRLYWYRQTLGQGPEFLTYFQNEAQLEKSRLLSDRFSAERPKGSFSTLEIQRTEQGDSAMYLCASSLVRGLPPGLRYEQYFGPGTRLTVT.

This clone was counted only a few times. The chain joins TRBV28 to TRBJ2-7; 10 bases fit TRBD1. The CDR3 totals 17 residues. The junction had 11 bases not matched to a gene; V was cut back by 5 bases and J by 1 base. CDR1 and CDR2 (germline): MDHEN, SYDVKM. Written as DNA, the CDR3 is TGTGCCAGCAGTATATTCCGGACAGGGGGGGTATCCTACGAGCAGTACTTC. Protein product: CASSIFRTGGVSYEQYF.

The rearrangement joins TRBV11-2 to TRBJ2-7; possibly TRBD2 for D (5 bases). Trimming shortened V by 5 bases and J by 3 bases, and 17 bases separated the two germline ends. CDR1 is SGHAT and CDR2 is FQNNGV in the germline V gene. This CDR3 is built from 15 residues. The CDR3 DNA sequence: TGTGCCAGCAGCCTCCCCGAGGCCGGGGACTACGAGCAGTACTTC. Its translation: CASSLPEAGDYEQYF.

V is TRBV2 and J is TRBJ1-1; TRBD1 matches at 9 bases. The CDR3 spans 16 residues. V dropped 4 bases and J dropped 0; count of bases not matched to a gene: 6. Germline CDR1 reads SNHLY; CDR2 reads FYNNEI. CDR3: CASSGSDRGLNTEAFF. The CDR3 DNA reads TGTGCCAGCAGTGGGTCGGACAGGGGACTGAACACTGAAGCTTTCTTT.

In regard to this clone: The CDR3 carries no conserved terminal phenylalanine or tryptophan, so it likely arises from a read error. No DNA is shown, since the ends of the CDR3 on it are uncertain; the CDR3 is the one TCRdb lists. The V and J genes are TRBV6-6 and TRBJ1-1. The CDR3 numbers 14 amino acids, ends counted. The germline V gene encodes CDR1 MNHNY and CDR2 SVGAGI (reference sequence). CDR3 in amino acids: CASSPGMGAGEGFS.

This chain joins TRBV7-9 and TRBJ1-2; TRBD1 agrees at 9 bases. Germline CDR1 SEHNR, CDR2 FQNEAQ (reference sequence). V lost 4 bases to trimming and J lost 3 bases; unmatched junction nucleotides: 6. This CDR3 spans 15 amino acids. The CDR3 is CASSSWTGADYGYTF. The CDR3 bases are TGTGCCAGCAGCTCATGGACAGGGGCTGACTATGGCTACACCTTC.

The chain has TRBV19 and TRBJ1-5; 7 bases agree with TRBD1. This CDR3 comprises 14 residues. The junction had 3 bases not matched to a gene; V was cut back by 4 bases and J by 3 bases. Germline V gene lookup returns CDR1 LNHDA and CDR2 SQIVND (reference sequence). The CDR3 reads CASSKGQTNQPQHF. For the CDR3, the DNA is TGTGCCAGTAGTAAGGGACAGACCAATCAGCCCCAGCATTTT.

The V and J genes are TRBV7-2 and TRBJ2-7, with 8 bases matching TRBD2. This CDR3 has 15 residues. Germline loops: CDR1 SGHTA, CDR2 FQGNSA. The V and J ends lost 1 base and 2 bases, in that order; junction bases with no gene match: 4. The chain's CDR3 is CASSLGRGGPYEQYF. CDR3 coding DNA: TGTGCCAGCAGCTTAGGCCGGGGGGGACCCTACGAGCAGTACTTC.

The CDR3 sequence: CASSYSIWETYF. The CDR3 region has the DNA TGTGCCAGCAGTTACTCGATTTGGGAGACGTACTTC. The chain recombines TRBV6-2 or TRBV6-3 with TRBJ2-7, with D possibly TRBD2 on 5 matching bases. The CDR3 has 12 amino acids. Germline V gives CDR1 MNHEY, CDR2 SVGEGT. V was pared by 0 bases and J by 12 bases, with 12 bases between.